This T cell receptor (beta chain) came from a study of blood T cell repertoires in COVID-19. Study-wide context: PBMCs, B-cell-depleted T cells, or T cells were the source of the cDNA or gDNA that made up the material.

As originally analysed: The authors estimated nucleated cell counts from reference gene primer amplification. Sequenced by immunoSEQ multiplex PCR; TCRdb stores in-frame clones only, minus some. V and J calls and clone size are as listed in that table; D and trimming were resolved from the DNA. The sample includes 55,000 to 90,000 clones, approximately 85% of them seen just once. The V segment lost 6 bases and the J segment 7 bases; nucleotides outside the gene matches: 10. The CDR3 covers 16 residues. Germline V CDR1 and CDR2: MNHEY, SVGEGT. This sequence was found in an elderly woman with active or convalescent COVID-19. The rearrangement joins TRBV6-2 or TRBV6-3 to TRBJ1-5, with TRBD1 identical over 12 bases. Sample: peripheral blood. The CDR3 nucleotides are TGTGCCAGCAGCCGGGACAGGGGGCGAGGGGGCCAGCCCCAGCATTTT. Translating gives CASSRDRGRGGQPQHF.